One sample yielded the 9 T cell receptor beta chains listed below, sequenced in a study of metastatic and nonmetastatic thyroid tumors (dated by TCRdb to 2019 to 2021). Library method: PCR. Sequencer: Illumina HiSeq 4000. Starting from the raw public reads, TCRdb applied fastp trimming at Q25, assembled clones with MiXCR and retained in-frame beta chains. This sample has roughly 6,400 clones in its table, and around 16% of those were observed once. Of the sample, 11% falls within the top ten clones. None of the patients had been given any treatment before thyroid surgery. Material for sequencing was tumor tissue. Receptors were obtained from a male donor with papillary thyroid cancer or a benign thyroid nodule (not recorded which). Some clones in this sample may be carry-over from other donors' samples.

Sample share makes this clone medium-sized. The rearrangement links TRBV10-3 to TRBJ2-7, with TRBD2 matching over 7 bases. The CDR3 sequence is 13 residues long. Losses at the gene ends were 6 bases for V and 1 base for J; bases not matched to a gene: 3. CDR1 and CDR2 from the germline V gene are ENHRY and SYGVKD. The CDR3 protein is CAIRSGNSYEQYF. The CDR3 region has the DNA TGTGCCATCAGGAGCGGGAATTCCTACGAGCAGTACTTC.

This clone has a count of ten or more. The rearrangement links TRBV7-9 to TRBJ2-7; D might be TRBD1 (5 bases). CDR3 length equals 13 residues. With 5 bases removed from V and 0 bases from J, the gap between germline ends came to 8 bases. In germline, CDR1 is SEHNR, CDR2 FQNEAQ (reference sequence). DNA of the CDR3: TGTGCCAGCAGCCAGGACAACTCCTACGAGCAGTACTTC. Amino acid sequence: CASSQDNSYEQYF.

This clone was observed many times. The rearrangement uses TRBV11-2 and TRBJ1-5, with unresolved D. Germline values: CDR1 SGHAT, CDR2 FQNNGV. The CDR3 has 13 residues. The V end was cut by 5 bases, the J end by 11 bases, with 16 bases between. The CDR3 region has the DNA TGTGCCAGCAGCCCCGACGGTCGCTTGGCCCAGCATTTT. This encodes CASSPDGRLAQHF.

By sample share, this clone is medium-sized. V and J are TRBV27 and TRBJ1-4; the D gene is possibly TRBD1 (6 bases). The CDR3 length is 14 residues. Germline V CDR1 and CDR2: MNHEY, SMNVEV (reference sequence). Trimming took 3 bases from V and 4 from J, leaving 9 bases between them. This chain's CDR3 is CASSFSGVNEKLFF. CDR3 nucleotides: TGTGCCAGCAGTTTTTCAGGGGTTAATGAAAAACTGTTTTTT.

The table lists this clone with many counts. The V call is TRBV4-1, the J call TRBJ2-4; the D is unclear. Germline V lookup: CDR1 MGHRA, CDR2 YSYEKL. Trimming removed 5 bases from V and 0 bases from J, with 14 bases in between. The CDR3 has 16 amino acids. CDR3 nucleotides: TGCGCCAGCAGCGGCTACGGGTTTTTAGCCAAAAACATTCAGTACTTC. It is translated as CASSGYGFLAKNIQYF.

This clone was picked up many times. This chain uses TRBV7-9 with TRBJ2-1; TRBD2 is a possible D gene (6 bases). The V gene lost 2 bases and the J gene lost 10 bases, with 15 bases spanning the gap. This CDR3 has 14 amino acids. Germline CDR1 and CDR2: SEHNR and FQNEAQ (reference sequence). DNA of the CDR3: TGTGCCAGCAGCTTACCCCGGGAGTTACAGGAGCAGTTCTTC. Translating gives CASSLPRELQEQFF.

V is TRBV19 and J is TRBJ2-1; 12 nucleotides match TRBD2. From germline, CDR1 is LNHDA and CDR2 SQIVND (reference sequence). This CDR3 is 15 amino acids long. The V gene end was trimmed by 6 bases and the J gene end by 4 bases; junction bases not matched to a gene: 4. The CDR3 spells CASSPTSGGYNEQFF. CDR3 nucleotides: TGTGCCAGTAGCCCGACTAGCGGGGGATACAATGAGCAGTTCTTC.

Judged by abundance, this clone is large. V is TRBV6-1 and J is TRBJ2-1, with 9 positions matching TRBD1. V shed 11 bases, J shed 5 bases, and the junction held 10 bases outside the gene matches. CDR3 size: 14 residues. The germline V gene encodes CDR1 MNHNS and CDR2 SASEGT. Written as DNA, the CDR3 is TGTGCCGTTCGCCGGGACAGGGCTGACAATGAGCAGTTCTTC. It is translated as CAVRRDRADNEQFF.

This clone qualifies as medium-sized. J is TRBJ2-7 and V is TRBV5-1; possibly TRBD2 for D (6 bases). This CDR3 contains 16 residues. V was clipped by 2 bases and J by 1 base, with 16 bases between them. The germline V gene encodes CDR1 SGHRS and CDR2 YFSETQ. The CDR3 DNA sequence: TGCGCCAGCAGCTTAATGGGGACTGGGATTTCCTACGAGCAGTACTTC. It yields the protein CASSLMGTGISYEQYF.